Shown below are 22 T cell receptor beta chains from a single sample sequenced in a study of blood T cell repertoires in COVID-19. TCRdb keeps only in-frame clones here, not all; method: immunoSEQ multiplex PCR. The sample holds 55,000 to 75,000 clones, about two thirds seen once. The specimen sequenced was peripheral blood. The receptors derive from a woman between 65 and 79 years old with COVID-19, enrolled during active disease.

The V and J genes are TRBV2 and TRBJ1-6, with TRBD1 identical over 7 bases. This CDR3 spans 13 amino acids. The germline gives CDR1 SNHLY, CDR2 FYNNEI. Trimming removed 4 bases from V and 8 bases from J; junction bases left unmatched: 2. The CDR3 here is CASSVDRDSPLHF. The DNA of the CDR3 is TGTGCCAGCAGTGTTGACAGGGATTCACCCCTCCACTTT.

The J gene is TRBJ1-1, the V gene TRBV29-1; 9 nucleotides match TRBD1. The length of the CDR3 is 17 residues. Germline lookup yields CDR1 SQVTM and CDR2 ANQGSEA. V gave up 4 bases and J gave up 4 bases; unmatched junction bases: 16. The CDR3 region is CSVGRYPGQGGGTEAFF. The DNA for the CDR3 is TGCAGCGTTGGGCGTTATCCGGGACAGGGCGGGGGCACTGAAGCTTTCTTT.

The sample holds a few counts of this clone. V is TRBV6-5 and J is TRBJ1-5; the D is unclear. Germline V gives CDR1 MNHEY, CDR2 SVGAGI. V lost 6 bases and J lost 5, with 5 bases in between. CDR3 length: 11 amino acids. The CDR3 nucleotides are TGTGCCAGCAGCTCTTATCAGCCCCAGCATTTT. Encoded protein: CASSSYQPQHF.

The chain couples TRBV18 to TRBJ1-1, with TRBD1 matching 7 bases. V lost 1 base, J lost 3 bases, and 8 bases stayed unmatched. From germline, CDR1 is KGHSH and CDR2 LQKENI. The CDR3 is 16 amino acids. The CDR3 DNA reads TGTGCCAGCTCACCACAAGGGTCAGGGGGTTACACTGAAGCTTTCTTT. Protein: CASSPQGSGGYTEAFF.

This clone occurred a few times. This chain connects TRBV27 to TRBJ1-6; D perhaps matches TRBD1 (6 bases). Trimming stripped 6 bases from V and 2 bases from J, with 17 bases between. The germline V gene encodes CDR1 MNHEY and CDR2 SMNVEV (reference sequence). The CDR3 spans 17 residues. CDR3 region: CASRLLQGTTYNSPLHF. CDR3 nucleotide sequence: TGTGCCAGCAGACTCCTACAGGGTACCACCTATAATTCACCCCTCCACTTT.

The chain joins TRBV19 to TRBJ1-1; TRBD1 might be the D (5 bases). V dropped 6 bases and J dropped 6 bases, with 14 bases sitting between them. CDR3 length: 13 residues. Germline V gives CDR1 LNHDA, CDR2 SQIVND (reference sequence). The CDR3 coding sequence is TGTGCCAGTAGATGGGGCAGGGAGGCTGAAGCTTTCTTT. Translating gives CASRWGREAEAFF.

CDR3 bases: TGTGCCAGCAGTTCAGACAGCGCGGGATTGAACACTGAAGCTTTCTTT. Translation gives CASSSDSAGLNTEAFF. V is TRBV6-2 or TRBV6-3 and J is TRBJ1-1; perhaps TRBD1 as D (5 bases). The CDR3 length is 16 residues. The ends were cut back, 4 bases at V and 0 bases at J, with 15 bases in the middle. Germline V gives CDR1 MNHEY, CDR2 SVGEGT.

The V call is TRBV3-1 (or the pseudogene TRBV3-2), the J call TRBJ1-6; D unresolved. CDR1 LGHDT and CDR2 YNNKEL come from the germline V gene (reference sequence). The CDR3 is 13 residues long. Trimming took off 1 base at V and 15 bases at J, with 13 bases between the two ends. The CDR3 reads CASSQGSPHLLHF. CDR3 in DNA: TGTGCCAGCAGCCAAGGGAGCCCTCATCTCCTCCACTTT.

J is TRBJ2-7 and V is TRBV18; no definite D call. Per the germline V gene, CDR1 is KGHSH and CDR2 is LQKENI. This CDR3 spans 13 amino acids. V gave up 3 bases and J gave up 2 bases, with 8 bases separating them. The DNA for the CDR3 is TGTGCCAGCTCACCGGGTAGCCCCTACGAGCAGTACGTC. It translates to CASSPGSPYEQYV.

A single count supports this clone. The chain has TRBV7-6 and TRBJ2-2; 10 bases agree with TRBD1. This CDR3 region has 18 residues. With V trimmed by 1 base and J by 2 bases, 7 bases remained unmatched. CDR1 is SGHVS, CDR2 FNYEAQ, per germline. CDR3 bases: TGTGCCAGCAGCTTAGGAAGTGGGACAGGGGTAAACACCGGGGAGCTGTTTTTT. Protein sequence: CASSLGSGTGVNTGELFF.

This chain uses TRBV13 with TRBJ1-1; 9 bases match TRBD1. The CDR3 consists of 18 residues. Germline V lookup: CDR1 PRHDT, CDR2 FYEKMQ (reference sequence). J was trimmed by 1 base and V by 1 base; bases with no gene match: 10. This chain's CDR3 is CASSLDGTGMMENTEAFF. CDR3 nucleotides: TGTGCCAGCAGCTTAGATGGGACAGGGATGATGGAGAACACTGAAGCTTTCTTT.

As regards this clone: The conserved phenylalanine or tryptophan is not found at the CDR3 terminus, so this likely reflects a read error. The DNA is left out, because the CDR3 cannot be placed on it with certainty; the CDR3 is given as TCRdb lists it. The V gene is TRBV21-1, the J gene TRBJ2-4; the D segment call TRBD1 is taken from the table without a DNA check. TRBV21-1 is a pseudogene locus. The length of the CDR3 is 13 amino acids, counting both ends. The CDR3: CASSFSWDSLFWG.

The V and J genes are TRBV9 and TRBJ1-6; D is unresolved. From germline, CDR1 is SGDLS and CDR2 YYNGEE. V lost 3 bases and J lost 7, with 17 bases in between. The CDR3 consists of 16 residues. CDR3 nucleotide sequence: TGTGCCAGCAGCGGGGCCGCCGGGGTTCTCAATTCACCCCTCCACTTT. It translates to CASSGAAGVLNSPLHF.

The chain recombines TRBV13 with TRBJ2-3; possible D gene TRBD2, 6 bases. Trimming shortened V by 5 bases and J by 1 base, and 13 bases separated the two germline ends. Germline CDR1 PRHDT, CDR2 FYEKMQ (reference sequence). The CDR3 has 15 residues. The CDR3 nucleotides read TGTGCCAGCAGCCCCCGACTAGGTCGCACAGATACGCAGTATTTT. Its translation is CASSPRLGRTDTQYF.

This rearrangement joins TRBV2 to TRBJ2-5; 7 positions agree with TRBD1. Germline CDR1 reads SNHLY; CDR2 reads FYNNEI. The CDR3 runs to 13 residues. V lost 5 bases, J lost 4 bases, and 4 bases stayed unmatched. CDR3 sequence reads: CASSRDSGETQYF. Written as DNA, the CDR3 is TGTGCCAGCAGTCGGGACAGTGGAGAGACCCAGTACTTC.

This chain links TRBV2 with TRBJ1-1; 7 bases line up with TRBD1. This CDR3 contains 12 residues. The V gene end was trimmed by 6 bases and the J gene end by 4 bases; junction bases not matched to a gene: 2. Germline V CDR1 and CDR2: SNHLY, FYNNEI. CDR3 residues: CASRGGTTEAFF. The DNA for the CDR3 is TGTGCCAGCAGAGGGGGCACCACTGAAGCTTTCTTT.

V usage is TRBV19 and J usage is TRBJ2-7, with 7 bases aligning to TRBD1. The V and J ends lost 9 bases and 6 bases, in that order; junction bases with no gene match: 11. The CDR3 has 13 amino acids. The germline V gene encodes CDR1 LNHDA and CDR2 SQIVND (reference sequence). Here the CDR3 DNA reads TGTGCCAGGACGGGACAGAGCCTTGGCGAGCAGTACTTC. It encodes CARTGQSLGEQYF.

This clone has only one observation. The chain recombines TRBV7-8 with TRBJ1-1; a weak D match, TRBD1 (5 bases). Germline V gene lookup returns CDR1 SGHVS and CDR2 FQNEAQ. Trimming pared 4 bases from V and 4 bases from J, leaving 13 bases between. The CDR3 is 14 amino acids. The CDR3 spells CASSSMHGGTEAFF. CDR3 in DNA: TGTGCCAGCAGCTCGATGCACGGGGGCACTGAAGCTTTCTTT.

Only a few counts were recorded for this clone. The genes are TRBV29-1 and TRBJ2-7, with D perhaps TRBD1 (5 bases). The CDR3 loop spans 14 amino acids. Per the germline V gene, CDR1 is SQVTM and CDR2 is ANQGSEA. Trimming shortened V by 2 bases and J by 3 bases, and 14 bases separated the two germline ends. The CDR3 reads CSVERPGKGYEQYF. In DNA, the CDR3 is TGCAGCGTTGAACGGCCAGGGAAAGGCTACGAGCAGTACTTC.

This chain links TRBV23-1 with TRBJ1-5; no definite D call. TRBV23-1 is assigned to the ORF class and has an uncertain function. This CDR3 is 17 amino acids long. The V gene lost 0 bases and the J gene lost 1 base, with 13 bases spanning the gap. The CDR3 loop reads CASSQSKGRRSNQPQHF. The CDR3 DNA follows: TGCGCCAGCAGTCAATCGAAGGGCAGGAGGAGCAATCAGCCCCAGCATTTT.

A few counts support this clone. The chain combines TRBV6-2 or TRBV6-3 with TRBJ1-5; TRBD1 matches 7 bases. The V gene end was trimmed by 6 bases and the J gene end by 3 bases; junction bases not matched to a gene: 5. The CDR3 covers 14 residues. The germline V gene encodes CDR1 MNHEY and CDR2 SVGEGT. CDR3 region: CASSDTGANQPQHF. The CDR3 nucleotides read TGTGCCAGCAGCGACACAGGGGCCAATCAGCCCCAGCATTTT.

This clone has just a few counts. The gene calls are TRBV7-3 and TRBJ2-7, with 12 bases identical to TRBD2. Germline CDR1 SGHTA, CDR2 FQGTGA. This CDR3 region has 15 residues. The V and J ends lost 4 bases and 2 bases, in that order; junction bases with no gene match: 3. CDR3 DNA: TGTGCCAGCAGCTCTAGCGGGGGGGCTGCCTACGAGCAGTACTTC. It translates to CASSSSGGAAYEQYF.